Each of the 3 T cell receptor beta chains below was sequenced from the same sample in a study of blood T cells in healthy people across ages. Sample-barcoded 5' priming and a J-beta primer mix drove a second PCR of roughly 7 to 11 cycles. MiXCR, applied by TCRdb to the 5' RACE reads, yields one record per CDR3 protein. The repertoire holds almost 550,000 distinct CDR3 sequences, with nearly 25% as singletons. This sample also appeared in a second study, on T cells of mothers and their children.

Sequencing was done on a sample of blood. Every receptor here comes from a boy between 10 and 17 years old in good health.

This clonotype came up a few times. In DNA, the CDR3 is TGTGCCAGTAGTATCCGGGACAACTCCTACGAGCAGTACTTC. It encodes CASSIRDNSYEQYF. This sequence joins TRBV19 and TRBJ2-7; TRBD1 is a possible D gene (6 bases). CDR1 is LNHDA, CDR2 SQIVND, per germline (reference sequence). This CDR3 region has 14 residues. The V end lost 3 bases, the J end lost 0 bases, and 9 bases lay between the germline ends.

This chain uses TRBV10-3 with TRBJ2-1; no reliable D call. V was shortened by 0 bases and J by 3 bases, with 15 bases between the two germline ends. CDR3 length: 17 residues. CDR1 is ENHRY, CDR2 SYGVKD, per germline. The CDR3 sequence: CAISESNTFLGYNEQFF. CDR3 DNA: TGTGCCATCAGTGAGTCGAATACTTTTCTTGGCTACAATGAGCAGTTCTTC.

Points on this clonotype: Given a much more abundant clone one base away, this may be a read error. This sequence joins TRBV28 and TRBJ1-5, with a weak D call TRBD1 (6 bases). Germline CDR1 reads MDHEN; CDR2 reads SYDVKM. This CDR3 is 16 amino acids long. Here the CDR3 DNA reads TGTGTCAGCAGTTTCTCCCCCAGGGGAGGAGGTCAGCCCCAGCATTTT. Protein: CVSSFSPRGGGQPQHF. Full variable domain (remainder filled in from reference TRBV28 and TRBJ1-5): DVKVTQSSRYLVKRTGEKVFLECVQDMDHENMFWYRQDPGLGLRLIYFSYDVKMKEKGDIPEGYSVSREKKERFSLILESASTNQTSMYLCVSSFSPRGGGQPQHFGDGTRLSIL.